The 21 T cell receptor beta chains presented below share a single source sample, sequenced in a study of OX40 agonist ivuxolimab in advanced cancers. The data were produced by immunoSEQ multiplex PCR, yet TCRdb's version contains in-frame clones alone and is incomplete. The sample has some 60,000 clones, around 87% seen once. The sequencing used CD4+ or CD8+ T cells sorted from blood, collected in a trial of the OX40 agonist ivuxolimab. These receptors all come from an adult with an advanced solid tumor such as melanoma, head and neck, liver or kidney cancer.

In this sample, this clone turned up a few times. This chain connects TRBV4-1 to TRBJ1-3, with 7 bases identical to TRBD1. Germline V gene lookup returns CDR1 MGHRA and CDR2 YSYEKL. The trim removed 4 bases at V and 0 bases at J, leaving 15 bases unmatched. The CDR3 runs to 19 residues. The CDR3 loop is CASSPRDRASSSSGNTIYF. In DNA, the CDR3 is TGCGCCAGCAGCCCCCGAGACAGGGCATCATCCTCCTCTGGAAACACCATATATTTT.

The V and J genes are TRBV5-1 and TRBJ2-2; the D gene could be TRBD1 or TRBD2 (5 bases each). The CDR3 has 13 residues. V lost 2 bases and J 5 bases, leaving 7 bases between the germline ends. Germline CDR1 reads SGHRS; CDR2 reads YFSETQ. The CDR3 loop reads CASSLEGTGELFF. The CDR3 nucleotides are TGCGCCAGCAGCTTAGAGGGGACCGGGGAGCTGTTTTTT.

The CDR3 DNA follows: TGTGCCAGCAGCTTGAGCGGTGGCGGATACACTGAAGCTTTCTTT. Protein sequence: CASSLSGGGYTEAFF. V usage is TRBV5-4 and J usage is TRBJ1-1; no firm D call. The CDR3 totals 15 residues. Trimming took off 1 base at V and 3 bases at J, with 13 bases between the two ends. The germline gives CDR1 SGHNT, CDR2 YYREEE (reference sequence).

The chain recombines TRBV7-9 with TRBJ1-1, with TRBD1 matching 11 bases. V shed 3 bases, J shed 4 bases, and the junction held 1 base outside the gene matches. The germline V gene has CDR1 SEHNR and CDR2 FQNEAQ (reference sequence). This CDR3 has 14 amino acids. This CDR3 is CASSFGTGGTEAFF. CDR3 bases: TGTGCCAGCAGCTTTGGGACAGGGGGCACTGAAGCTTTCTTT. The full variable domain, completed using reference TRBV7-9 and TRBJ1-1, is DTGVSQNPRHKITKRGQNVTFRCDPISEHNRLYWYRQTLGQGPEFLTYFQNEAQLEKSRLLSDRFSAERPKGSFSTLEIQRTEQGDSAMYLCASSFGTGGTEAFFGQGTRLTVV.

This chain joins TRBV29-1 and TRBJ1-1; unclear D gene. The CDR3 extends over 11 amino acids. Germline-derived CDR1 and CDR2 are SQVTM and ANQGSEA. The CDR3 is CSARLGAEAFF. Written as DNA, the CDR3 is TGCAGTGCCCGGTTGGGCGCTGAAGCTTTCTTT.

The V gene is TRBV4-1, the J gene TRBJ1-4, with D hard to call. V was cut by 2 bases and J by 4 bases, with 8 bases left in between. The length of the CDR3 is 14 residues. Germline V gives CDR1 MGHRA, CDR2 YSYEKL. CDR3 protein: CASSQQIYNEKLFF. DNA for the CDR3: TGCGCCAGCAGCCAACAGATCTATAATGAAAAACTGTTTTTT.

The chain uses TRBV18 and TRBJ2-2; D gene ambiguous. CDR1 is KGHSH, CDR2 LQKENI, per germline. V was trimmed by 3 bases and J by 8 bases, leaving 7 bases between them. This CDR3 is 12 amino acids long. CDR3 sequence reads: CASSPQRGELFF. CDR3 DNA sequence: TGTGCCAGCTCACCGCAGAGGGGGGAGCTGTTTTTT.

This chain uses TRBV4-3 with TRBJ1-1, with D possibly TRBD1 on 5 matching bases. The CDR3 is 14 residues long. Deletions cut 0 bases from V and 10 bases from J, with 15 bases between. From germline, CDR1 is LGHNA and CDR2 YSLEER. CDR3 protein: CASSQDHGGYGAFF. DNA of the CDR3: TGCGCCAGCAGCCAAGATCACGGGGGGTACGGAGCTTTCTTT.

The chain combines TRBV29-1 with TRBJ2-7; D gene unclear. Germline CDR1 is SQVTM and CDR2 is ANQGSEA. Trimming stripped 5 bases from V and 4 bases from J, with 6 bases between. The CDR3 covers 10 residues. CDR3 protein: CSVFRYEQYF. For the CDR3, the DNA is TGCAGCGTTTTTAGGTACGAGCAGTACTTC.

The V and J genes are TRBV9 and TRBJ1-2, with D perhaps matching TRBD1 (5 bases). The CDR3 consists of 15 residues. Trimming cost V 3 bases and J 7 bases, with 19 bases left between them. From germline, CDR1 is SGDLS and CDR2 YYNGEE. CDR3 nucleotides: TGTGCCAGCAGCGCCAGGGATCCCCTAAGGGGTGGCTACACCTTC. Amino acid sequence: CASSARDPLRGGYTF.

The V and J genes are TRBV5-4 and TRBJ2-7; 9 bases are shared with TRBD1. The germline V gene has CDR1 SGHNT and CDR2 YYREEE (reference sequence). The CDR3 covers 15 residues. Trimming took 4 bases from V and 2 from J; bases not matched to a gene: 7. CDR3 bases: TGTGCCAGCAGCGCTGACAGGGGGGTGACCTACGAGCAGTACTTC. The encoded protein is CASSADRGVTYEQYF.

In its sample, this clone was seen a few times. This chain uses TRBV6-1 with TRBJ1-5; D remains ambiguous. Germline V gene data show CDR1 as MNHNS and CDR2 as SASEGT. The CDR3 totals 11 residues. Trimming removed 3 bases at V and 5 bases at J, with 2 bases between. CDR3: CASSEYQPQHF. CDR3 in DNA: TGTGCCAGCAGTGAGTATCAGCCCCAGCATTTT.

The genes are TRBV29-1 and TRBJ2-2; D possibly corresponds to TRBD2 (6 bases). From germline, CDR1 is SQVTM and CDR2 ANQGSEA. V lost 5 bases and J lost 4, with 14 bases in between. The CDR3 runs to 14 residues. CDR3 bases: TGCAGCGTTTATCTCGGGGGTTCCACCGGGGAGCTGTTTTTT. This gives the protein CSVYLGGSTGELFF.

V gene TRBV4-3 combines with J gene TRBJ2-5; TRBD2 agrees at 11 bases. Germline V gene lookup returns CDR1 LGHNA and CDR2 YSLEER. The CDR3 is 18 residues long. Unmatched junction bases numbered 12, after V lost 1 base and J lost 5 bases. CDR3 residues: CASSQVRRARTSGETQYF. The CDR3 bases are TGCGCCAGCAGCCAAGTAAGGAGGGCCAGGACTAGCGGGGAGACCCAGTACTTC.

The gene calls are TRBV18 and TRBJ1-1; TRBD1 might be the D (6 bases). The CDR3 loop spans 15 amino acids. Trimming took 2 bases from V and 2 from J, leaving 12 bases between them. The germline CDR1 and CDR2 sequences are KGHSH and LQKENI. CDR3 nucleotide sequence: TGTGCCAGCTCACCAGTCCCAGGGGAAAACACTGAAGCTTTCTTT. This sequence encodes CASSPVPGENTEAFF. The full variable domain, rest sourced from reference TRBV18 and TRBJ1-1, is NAGVMQNPRHLVRRRGQEARLRCSPMKGHSHVYWYRQLPEEGLKFMVYLQKENIIDESGMPKERFSAEFPKEGPSILRIQQVVRGDSAAYFCASSPVPGENTEAFFGQGTRLTVV.

The chain links TRBV11-3 to TRBJ1-4; tentatively, D is TRBD1 (6 bases). Germline CDR1 is SGHNT and CDR2 is YENEEA. The V and J ends lost 5 bases and 9 bases respectively, with 16 bases between them. This CDR3 comprises 14 residues. CDR3 amino acids: CASSPPGQTQKLFF. The CDR3 DNA follows: TGTGCCAGCAGCCCGCCCGGACAGACGCAAAAACTGTTTTTT.

The V call is TRBV30, the J call TRBJ1-2; possibly TRBD1 for D (5 bases). The CDR3 is 13 amino acids. V was shortened by 7 bases and J by 6 bases, with 18 bases between the two germline ends. CDR1 and CDR2 (germline): GTSNPN, SVGIG (reference sequence). The CDR3: CALNRQGTNGYTF. In nucleotides, the CDR3 is TGTGCCTTAAATAGGCAGGGAACGAATGGCTACACCTTC.

Only one count was recorded for this clone. The J gene is TRBJ1-1, the V gene TRBV5-1; D uncertain. The germline V and J ends were trimmed by 0 bases and 3 bases, with 3 bases remaining between them. The length of the CDR3 is 12 residues. Germline assignment: CDR1 SGHRS and CDR2 YFSETQ. CDR3 in DNA: TGCGCCAGCAGCTTGGTGGACACTGAAGCTTTCTTT. Translation gives CASSLVDTEAFF.

This chain joins TRBV11-3 and TRBJ1-1, with unresolved D. Deletions cut 5 bases from V and 3 bases from J, with 10 bases between. Germline assignment: CDR1 SGHNT and CDR2 YENEEA. The CDR3 consists of 13 residues. DNA for the CDR3: TGTGCCAGCAGCCCACGGAGGGACACTGAAGCTTTCTTT. Its protein is CASSPRRDTEAFF.

The chain uses TRBV5-4 and TRBJ2-5; D is undetermined. CDR1 SGHNT and CDR2 YYREEE come from the germline V gene (reference sequence). V was cut by 3 bases and J by 5 bases, with 11 bases left in between. The CDR3 runs 13 residues. CDR3 sequence: CASSSGRLETQYF. Here the CDR3 DNA reads TGTGCCAGCAGCTCTGGTAGATTGGAGACCCAGTACTTC.

V gene TRBV7-2 combines with J gene TRBJ1-2; 8 bases line up with TRBD1. The J segment lost 10 bases and the V segment lost 1 base, leaving 8 bases of the junction unmatched. The CDR3 runs 14 residues. Germline-derived CDR1 and CDR2 are SGHTA and FQGNSA. The CDR3 DNA sequence: TGTGCCAGCAGCTTAGAATGGACAGGGACCTACTACACCTTC. This gives the protein CASSLEWTGTYYTF.